Below, 10 T cell receptor beta chains from the same sample are listed, as sequenced in a study of identical twins' blood T cells. A single record per CDR3 protein comes from TCRdb applying MiXCR to the 5' RACE reads. Here the sample spans fewer than 450,000 distinct CDR3 sequences, around 30% being singletons. Sequencing used PBMCs. These receptors were collected from a woman aged 18-55 years in good health.

The chain employs TRBV30 and TRBJ1-3; D possibly corresponds to TRBD1 (6 bases). CDR1 is GTSNPN and CDR2 is SVGIG in the germline V gene (reference sequence). The CDR3 is 13 amino acids. Trimming stripped 5 bases from V and 2 bases from J, with 10 bases between. CDR3 residues: CAWEQGAGNTIYF. DNA for the CDR3: TGTGCCTGGGAACAGGGAGCTGGAAACACCATATATTTT.

The chain is built from TRBV19 and TRBJ1-4, with 9 bases that match TRBD1. The junction had 10 bases not matched to a gene; V was cut back by 6 bases and J by 5 bases. The CDR3 is made up of 16 amino acids. CDR1 LNHDA and CDR2 SQIVND come from the germline V gene (reference sequence). CDR3 protein: CASRTGGSLRNEKLFF. The DNA of the CDR3 is TGTGCCAGTAGGACAGGGGGTTCTCTCCGGAATGAAAAACTGTTTTTT. The full variable domain, completed using reference TRBV19 and TRBJ1-4, is DGGITQSPKYLFRKEGQNVTLSCEQNLNHDAMYWYRQDPGQGLRLIYYSQIVNDFQKGDIAEGYSVSREKKESFPLTVTSAQKNPTAFYLCASRTGGSLRNEKLFFGSGTQLSVL.

The table lists this clonotype with many counts. This chain uses TRBV18 with TRBJ2-7; weak D call: TRBD1 (5 bases). The V gene lost 3 bases and the J gene lost 0 bases, with 9 bases spanning the gap. The CDR3 sequence is 14 residues long. The germline V gene encodes CDR1 KGHSH and CDR2 LQKENI. The CDR3 DNA follows: TGTGCCAGCTCACCCCGAGACAGCTCCTACGAGCAGTACTTC. This codes for CASSPRDSSYEQYF.

Here the CDR3 reads CSARASGTNTGELFF. CDR3 nucleotide sequence: TGCAGTGCTAGGGCTTCGGGAACGAACACCGGGGAGCTGTTTTTT. The chain recombines TRBV20-1 with TRBJ2-2; perhaps TRBD2 as D (5 bases). Germline CDR1 and CDR2: DFQATT and SNEGSKA (reference sequence). V gave up 3 bases and J gave up 0 bases, with 11 bases separating them. The CDR3 covers 15 residues.

This rearrangement joins TRBV29-1 to TRBJ2-7; either TRBD1 or TRBD2 may fit D (5 bases each). Germline CDR1 is SQVTM and CDR2 is ANQGSEA. This CDR3 contains 13 residues. The V end lost 4 bases, the J end lost 2 bases, and 12 bases lay between the germline ends. The CDR3 region has the DNA TGCAGCGTTGGGGACGTAAGGGCCTACGAGCAGTACTTC. Translated, it gives CSVGDVRAYEQYF.

The rearrangement joins TRBV18 to TRBJ1-2, with a possible D match to TRBD1 (6 bases). Germline CDR1 KGHSH, CDR2 LQKENI. V dropped 3 bases and J dropped 10 bases, with 15 bases sitting between them. This CDR3 has 13 amino acids. CDR3 bases: TGTGCCAGCTCACCCGACAGGATTCTCGCCTACACCTTC. It codes for CASSPDRILAYTF.

A few counts support this clonotype. The V gene is TRBV20-1, the J gene TRBJ2-2, with unresolved D. CDR3 length equals 15 residues. The V end was cut by 5 bases, the J end by 4 bases, with 17 bases between. Germline V CDR1 and CDR2: DFQATT, SNEGSKA (reference sequence). The CDR3 reads CSALDRFAGTGELFF. The CDR3 nucleotides read TGCAGTGCTTTAGACCGATTCGCCGGCACCGGGGAGCTGTTTTTT.

This chain connects TRBV19 to TRBJ2-2; D call uncertain. The V gene lost 8 bases and the J gene lost 3 bases, with 10 bases spanning the gap. The CDR3 is 13 residues long. Germline CDR1 reads LNHDA; CDR2 reads SQIVND (reference sequence). The CDR3 spells CASQVGYTGELFF. The CDR3 DNA follows: TGTGCCAGTCAGGTGGGATACACCGGGGAGCTGTTTTTT.

The V and J genes are TRBV5-1 and TRBJ2-3; a possible D gene is TRBD2 (5 bases). Between the trimmed V and J ends, which lost 6 bases and 4 bases, there was a span of 15 bases. Germline V lookup: CDR1 SGHRS, CDR2 YFSETQ. The CDR3 has 14 residues. The CDR3 protein is CASNPAARPDTQYF. CDR3 nucleotides: TGCGCCAGCAACCCAGCGGCACGTCCAGATACGCAGTATTTT.

The chain uses TRBV6-1 and TRBJ1-5; 10 positions agree with TRBD1. V lost 4 bases to trimming and J lost 4 bases; unmatched junction nucleotides: 4. Germline V lookup: CDR1 MNHNS, CDR2 SASEGT. This CDR3 has 15 amino acids. CDR3 protein: CASSGGQGSNQPQHF. For the CDR3, the DNA is TGTGCCAGCAGTGGGGGACAGGGGTCAAATCAGCCCCAGCATTTT.